A selection of T cell receptor beta chains follows, all from one sample in a study of cytomegalovirus exposure and HLA in healthy donors. TCRdb's copy holds only in-frame clones and misses some; the assay was immunoSEQ multiplex PCR. The repertoire consists of roughly 180,000 clones, with approximately 86% occurring once and the leading ten covering 6% to 8%. Input material: PBMCs. Receptors originate from a man aged 25 to 40 in good health and CMV-seropositive. Both conserved end residues are part of each CDR3. D genes are given only for firm matches. Rows may omit the clone size; those that give it use once, few, many or a size class.

CDR3nt: TGTGCCAGCAGCCCATCAGGGGCTGAAGCTTTCTTT
CDR3aa: CASSPSGAEAFF
abundance: NA
j_gene: TRBJ1-1
d_gene: NA
v_gene: TRBV9

CDR3nt: TGTGCCAGCAGTGACAGGGGGGAGGCCGGGGAGCTGTTTTTT
CDR3aa: CASSDRGEAGELFF
abundance: NA
j_gene: TRBJ2-2
d_gene: TRBD1
v_gene: TRBV6-6

CDR3nt: TGTGCCAGCAGCCGTAGGACTAGCGGCATGGGGGAGACCCAGTACTTC
CDR3aa: CASSRRTSGMGETQYF
abundance: few
j_gene: TRBJ2-5
d_gene: TRBD2
v_gene: TRBV7-2

CDR3nt: TGTGCCAGCAGTTTATCATCAGGGGAGAACTACAATGAGCAGTTCTTC
CDR3aa: CASSLSSGENYNEQFF
abundance: NA
j_gene: TRBJ2-1
d_gene: NA
v_gene: TRBV27

CDR3nt: TGCGCCAGCAGCCCTGGACTAGCACGGATCGAGCAGTACTTC
CDR3aa: CASSPGLARIEQYF
abundance: NA
j_gene: TRBJ2-7
d_gene: TRBD2
v_gene: TRBV5-1

CDR3nt: TGTGCCAGCTCACCATCAGGGGGGTACACTGAAGCTTTCTTT
CDR3aa: CASSPSGGYTEAFF
abundance: once
j_gene: TRBJ1-1
d_gene: TRBD1
v_gene: TRBV18

CDR3nt: TGCGCCAGCAGCTTCTTACTACAGGGGAGAACCGGGGAGCTGTTTTTT
CDR3aa: CASSFLLQGRTGELFF
abundance: NA
j_gene: TRBJ2-2
d_gene: TRBD1
v_gene: TRBV5-1

CDR3nt: TGCAGCGTTGTTGGGGGCAACACAGATACGCAGTATTTT
CDR3aa: CSVVGGNTDTQYF
abundance: once
j_gene: TRBJ2-3
d_gene: NA
v_gene: TRBV29-1

CDR3nt: TGCGCCAGCAGCCCCGACCTCAGTGGAAACACCATATATTTT
CDR3aa: CASSPDLSGNTIYF
abundance: NA
j_gene: TRBJ1-3
d_gene: NA
v_gene: TRBV4-3

CDR3nt: TGTGCCAGCAGCTCAGAGGGGAGCGCTGAAGCTTTCTTT
CDR3aa: CASSSEGSAEAFF
abundance: NA
j_gene: TRBJ1-1
d_gene: NA
v_gene: TRBV7-2

CDR3nt: TGCAGCGTCGAGCTCTGGGACAGCGCCTATGGCTACACCTTC
CDR3aa: CSVELWDSAYGYTF
abundance: NA
j_gene: TRBJ1-2
d_gene: TRBD1
v_gene: TRBV29-1

CDR3nt: TGTGCCAGCAGTTTAACCCAGGGATCGGAAGCTTTCTTT
CDR3aa: CASSLTQGSEAFF
abundance: NA
j_gene: TRBJ1-1
d_gene: NA
v_gene: TRBV27

CDR3nt: TGTGCCAGCAGCCCTGGAGGGCCTGAAGCTTTCTTT
CDR3aa: CASSPGGPEAFF
abundance: NA
j_gene: TRBJ1-1
d_gene: NA
v_gene: TRBV9

CDR3nt: TGCAGCGCTCAGGGGGCTCGGAACGAGCAGTACTTC
CDR3aa: CSAQGARNEQYF
abundance: NA
j_gene: TRBJ2-7
d_gene: TRBD1
v_gene: TRBV29-1

CDR3nt: TGTGCCAGCAGCGACCCAAGGACTAACTACAATGAGCAGTTCTTC
CDR3aa: CASSDPRTNYNEQFF
abundance: NA
j_gene: TRBJ2-1
d_gene: NA
v_gene: TRBV9

CDR3nt: TGTGCCAGCAGACCGGGACAGGGGCTTCAGAACAATGAGCAGTTCTTC
CDR3aa: CASRPGQGLQNNEQFF
abundance: NA
j_gene: TRBJ2-1
d_gene: TRBD1
v_gene: TRBV28

CDR3nt: TGTGCCTGGAGCACACCCAGGAGTGACCAGCCCCAGCATTTT
CDR3aa: CAWSTPRSDQPQHF
abundance: NA
j_gene: TRBJ1-5
d_gene: NA
v_gene: TRBV30

CDR3nt: TGTGCCAGCAGTGCCTGGGACAGAGTTACCTACGAGCAGTACTTC
CDR3aa: CASSAWDRVTYEQYF
abundance: once
j_gene: TRBJ2-7
d_gene: TRBD1
v_gene: TRBV28

CDR3nt: TGTGCCAGCAGCTTAGTAGGGGACGAAGCTTTCTTT
CDR3aa: CASSLVGDEAFF
abundance: NA
j_gene: TRBJ1-1
d_gene: NA
v_gene: TRBV11-2

CDR3nt: TGTGCCAGCATTAAAACGAAGCTCACAGATACGCAGTATTTT
CDR3aa: CASIKTKLTDTQYF
abundance: NA
j_gene: TRBJ2-3
d_gene: NA
v_gene: TRBV2

CDR3nt: TGCGCCAGCAGCCAAAACATCGCGGGAAGCAATCAGCCCCAGCATTTT
CDR3aa: CASSQNIAGSNQPQHF
abundance: NA
j_gene: TRBJ1-5
d_gene: NA
v_gene: TRBV4-3

CDR3nt: TGCGCCAGCAGCTTCGTACAGCAAGAGACCCAGTACTTC
CDR3aa: CASSFVQQETQYF
abundance: NA
j_gene: TRBJ2-5
d_gene: NA
v_gene: TRBV5-1

CDR3nt: TGCGCCAGCAGCCCATGGGACACGTCCGGCGAGCAGTACTTC
CDR3aa: CASSPWDTSGEQYF
abundance: NA
j_gene: TRBJ2-7
d_gene: NA
v_gene: TRBV5-1

CDR3nt: TGTGCCATCAGTGGGACAGGATATAACTATGGCTACACCTTC
CDR3aa: CAISGTGYNYGYTF
abundance: once
j_gene: TRBJ1-2
d_gene: TRBD1
v_gene: TRBV10-3

CDR3nt: TGTGCCAGCAGCCCCCGGGGGGGCGGGAGGCCACACTTC
CDR3aa: CASSPRGGGRPHF
abundance: NA
j_gene: TRBJ2-7
d_gene: TRBD2
v_gene: TRBV6-5

CDR3nt: TGCGCCAGCAGCCAAACTTCGGGGTCCAATTCACCCCTCCACTTT
CDR3aa: CASSQTSGSNSPLHF
abundance: NA
j_gene: TRBJ1-6
d_gene: NA
v_gene: TRBV4-1

CDR3nt: TGTGCCTGGGCCGGGACAGGGACCTATGGCTACACCTTC
CDR3aa: CAWAGTGTYGYTF
abundance: NA
j_gene: TRBJ1-2
d_gene: TRBD1
v_gene: TRBV30

CDR3nt: TGTGCCTGGAGCGCTCCCGGGACAGAATTATATGGCTACACCTTC
CDR3aa: CAWSAPGTELYGYTF
abundance: once
j_gene: TRBJ1-2
d_gene: TRBD1
v_gene: TRBV30

CDR3nt: TGTGCCAGCAGTGACAGGGGGCAAAAATATACGCAGTATTTT
CDR3aa: CASSDRGQKYTQYF
abundance: NA
j_gene: TRBJ2-3
d_gene: TRBD1
v_gene: TRBV6-1

CDR3nt: TGTGCCAGCAGTCAACCTCGGAGGAACACTGAAGCTTTCTTT
CDR3aa: CASSQPRRNTEAFF
abundance: NA
j_gene: TRBJ1-1
d_gene: NA
v_gene: TRBV28

CDR3nt: TGTGCCAGCAGTTTATATTCCGTCCGCGGGCTTTACAATGAGCAGTTCTTC
CDR3aa: CASSLYSVRGLYNEQFF
abundance: NA
j_gene: TRBJ2-1
d_gene: NA
v_gene: TRBV27